The 19 T cell receptor beta chains below were found in one sample sequenced in a study of blood T cells in healthy people across ages. Next came a second PCR, run for about 7 to 12 cycles, which used a sample-barcoded 5' primer along with a J-beta primer mix. TCRdb re-called the 5' RACE reads through MiXCR, storing one row per CDR3 protein. This sample carries hundreds of thousands of distinct CDR3 sequences, less than 80% of them seen once, and the ten largest clones take 28%. Material: blood. These receptors all come from a man aged 30 to 45 in good health.

The chain couples TRBV4-3 to TRBJ1-4, with D perhaps TRBD1 (5 bases). Germline CDR1 reads LGHNA; CDR2 reads YSLEER. CDR3 length: 17 residues. Trimming removed 0 bases at V and 0 bases at J, with 11 bases between. DNA for the CDR3: TGCGCCAGCAGCCAAGAGCTATCGACAGCAACTAATGAAAAACTGTTTTTT. This encodes CASSQELSTATNEKLFF.

A few counts support this clonotype. This sequence joins TRBV24-1 and TRBJ2-3, with TRBD2 as a possible D gene (5 bases). Germline-derived CDR1 and CDR2 are KGHDR and SFDVKD. The CDR3 is made up of 15 amino acids. V was clipped by 4 bases and J by 8 bases, with 18 bases between them. The CDR3 DNA follows: TGTGCCACCAGTGACCCGGGGAATCTGGGGAGTACGCAGTATTTT. Translating it yields CATSDPGNLGSTQYF.

This clonotype was seen repeatedly, ten times or more. This chain connects TRBV20-1 to TRBJ2-4; D unresolved. CDR1 and CDR2 from the germline V gene are DFQATT and SNEGSKA (reference sequence). V lost 0 bases and J 0 bases, leaving 9 bases between the germline ends. This CDR3 region has 15 residues. The CDR3: CSARERTLAKNIQYF. The DNA for the CDR3 is TGCAGTGCTAGAGAACGGACGTTAGCCAAAAACATTCAGTACTTC.

The chain recombines TRBV11-2 with TRBJ2-3; 11 nucleotides match TRBD2. Germline CDR1 and CDR2: SGHAT and FQNNGV. The CDR3 totals 17 residues. Trimming removed 0 bases from V and 5 bases from J; junction bases left unmatched: 7. The DNA of the CDR3 is TGTGCCAGCAGCTTAGAAGTTCTTAGCGGGGGGGGAGATACGCAGTATTTT. It yields the protein CASSLEVLSGGGDTQYF.

The V call is TRBV20-1, the J call TRBJ2-4; a possible D gene is TRBD2 (7 bases). V dropped 0 bases and J dropped 1 base, with 16 bases sitting between them. CDR1 and CDR2 from the germline V gene are DFQATT and SNEGSKA (reference sequence). The CDR3 contains 17 residues. CDR3 in DNA: TGCAGTGCTAGAGACGAAGGGGGGGCCTGGGCCAAAAACATTCAGTACTTC. As protein: CSARDEGGAWAKNIQYF.

This clonotype has only a few counts. The chain is built from TRBV5-1 and TRBJ2-5; a possible D gene is TRBD1 (6 bases). This CDR3 is 15 amino acids long. From germline, CDR1 is SGHRS and CDR2 YFSETQ. The ends were cut back, 4 bases at V and 0 bases at J, with 13 bases in the middle. CDR3 sequence (DNA): TGCGCCAGCAGCGCATCGGGACACCACCAAGAGACCCAGTACTTC. Translated: CASSASGHHQETQYF.

The chain joins TRBV12-3 or TRBV12-4 to TRBJ2-3; D is perhaps TRBD1 (5 bases). Deletions cut 6 bases from V and 2 bases from J, with 18 bases between. The CDR3 is made up of 16 amino acids. CDR3 nucleotide sequence: TGTGCCAGCAGGTCCCGAGACAGTCAATTCACAGATACGCAGTATTTT. This codes for CASRSRDSQFTDTQYF.

The J gene is TRBJ2-3, the V gene TRBV12-3 or TRBV12-4; D is uncertain. Trimming removed 2 bases at V and 2 bases at J, with 11 bases between. The CDR3 covers 15 residues. The chain's CDR3 is CASSLMVPATDTQYF. CDR3 DNA: TGTGCCAGCAGTTTAATGGTTCCTGCCACAGATACGCAGTATTTT.

This chain links TRBV10-3 with TRBJ2-5; the match to TRBD1 covers 7 bases. Trimming removed 6 bases from V and 7 bases from J; junction bases left unmatched: 8. The CDR3 is 13 amino acids. Germline V lookup: CDR1 ENHRY, CDR2 SYGVKD. CDR3 in amino acids: CAISGQVDRTQYF. DNA of the CDR3: TGTGCCATCAGCGGACAGGTCGACCGGACCCAGTACTTC.

V gene TRBV4-2 combines with J gene TRBJ1-2; 8 bases are shared with TRBD1. Germline trimming cut 4 bases from V and 0 bases from J; bases unmatched to any gene: 13. Germline loops: CDR1 LGHNA, CDR2 YNFKEQ. The CDR3 extends over 18 amino acids. The CDR3 DNA is TGTGCCAGCAGCCGAGGACTTGGACAGGGAAAAGCTAACTATGGCTACACCTTC. Protein product: CASSRGLGQGKANYGYTF.

This clonotype was counted a few times. The chain is built from TRBV6-2 or TRBV6-3 and TRBJ2-7; 7 bases agree with TRBD1. V lost 6 bases to trimming and J lost 3 bases; unmatched junction nucleotides: 11. Per germline, CDR1 MNHEY and CDR2 SVGEGT. CDR3 size: 15 residues. The CDR3 DNA sequence: TGTGCCAGCAGCCCCGACAGGGTTTCTCTCTACGAGCAGTACTTC. Protein sequence: CASSPDRVSLYEQYF.

The chain carries TRBV6-5 and TRBJ1-2; 9 bases are shared with TRBD1. Looked up from germline, CDR1 is MNHEY and CDR2 is SVGAGI. Unmatched junction bases numbered 5, after V lost 4 bases and J lost 5 bases. The CDR3 consists of 14 residues. The CDR3 is CASSWGQGVYGYTF. Written as DNA, the CDR3 is TGTGCCAGCAGTTGGGGACAGGGAGTGTATGGCTACACCTTC.

This sequence joins TRBV14 and TRBJ2-2; 8 bases align to TRBD1. CDR3 length: 17 amino acids. V was clipped by 4 bases and J by 2 bases; unmatched bases: 9. Looked up from germline, CDR1 is SGHDN and CDR2 is FVKESK. Here the CDR3 reads CASSPLRGRGNTGELFF. The CDR3 bases are TGTGCCAGCAGCCCCCTCAGGGGGCGCGGAAACACCGGGGAGCTGTTTTTT.

This clonotype showed up just once. The chain uses TRBV6-2 or TRBV6-3 and TRBJ2-1; the D gene is possibly TRBD2 (6 bases). Judging by the DNA end, TRBJ2-7 fits better; the J call may be wrong. Germline lookup yields CDR1 MNHEY and CDR2 SVGEGT. The CDR3 has 14 residues. CDR3 coding DNA: TGTGCCAGCATCGGACTAAAGGCTCGTTACGAGCAGTACTTC. Amino acid sequence: CASIGLKARYEQYF.

This rearrangement joins TRBV12-3 or TRBV12-4 to TRBJ2-6; D may be TRBD2 (6 bases). This CDR3 has 16 residues. Trimming pared 9 bases from V and 1 base from J, leaving 16 bases between. This CDR3 reads CASSLIRGSGANVLTF. DNA of the CDR3: TGTGCCAGTAGCCTCATACGGGGGTCTGGGGCCAACGTCCTGACTTTC.

The chain has TRBV11-2 and TRBJ2-1, with 16 bases aligning to TRBD2. This CDR3 spans 17 amino acids. Trimming at V came to 5 bases and at J to 7 bases, leaving 8 bases not matched to a gene. Germline CDR1 SGHAT, CDR2 FQNNGV. CDR3 sequence (DNA): TGTGCCAGCAGCCCCCCGGGACTAGCGGGGGGGCGGAATGAGCAGTTCTTC. Translation: CASSPPGLAGGRNEQFF.

In this sample, this clonotype turned up a few times. This sequence joins TRBV6-2 or TRBV6-3 and TRBJ2-6, with D tentatively TRBD1 or TRBD2 (5 bases each). V was cut by 1 base and J by 0 bases, with 10 bases left in between. This CDR3 region has 17 residues. Germline lookup yields CDR1 MNHEY and CDR2 SVGEGT. In DNA form, the CDR3 reads TGTGCCAGCAGTTACTACGGGACGGCCTCTGGGGCCAACGTCCTGACTTTC. The encoded protein is CASSYYGTASGANVLTF.

V usage is TRBV6-2 or TRBV6-3 and J usage is TRBJ2-5, with D hard to call. Germline-derived CDR1 and CDR2 are MNHEY and SVGEGT. The V gene lost 7 bases and the J gene lost 3 bases, with 18 bases spanning the gap. CDR3 length: 15 residues. The CDR3 bases are TGTGCCAGCATTTCGGCAGGAAGGCTCAAAGAGACCCAGTACTTC. It encodes CASISAGRLKETQYF.

V usage is TRBV9 and J usage is TRBJ1-6, with D possibly matching TRBD1 (5 bases). The germline V and J ends were trimmed by 4 bases and 0 bases, with 11 bases remaining between them. CDR1 is SGDLS, CDR2 YYNGEE, per germline. The CDR3 totals 16 residues. The CDR3 DNA follows: TGTGCCAGCAGCCCAGGGAGGTTCTCCTATAATTCACCCCTCCACTTT. Translating gives CASSPGRFSYNSPLHF.